This T cell receptor beta chain was obtained from a study of cytomegalovirus exposure and HLA in healthy donors (dated by TCRdb to the late 2010s). Context from the whole study: An earlier analysis of some 600 of the donors reported about 280 Gb of sequence data and 95 million to 130 million unique TCR beta sequences obtained from 150 million to 200 million T cells. An early release that covered about 640 HLA-typed donors contained approximately 300 gigabases of sequencing data and about 93 million unique TCR sequences. Among the roughly 400 genotyped donors, about 85% belonged to the genetic ancestry cluster associated with self-reported Caucasian donors. The study aimed to test whether cataloging public T cell receptors could reveal signatures of past pathogen exposure. Using immunosequencing, the study profiled T cell repertoires from 500 to 800 subjects and related those repertoires to cytomegalovirus serostatus. In addition to the first cohort of hundreds of subjects, a separate validation cohort of some 120 different subjects was used. To predict cytomegalovirus infection status, the study combined high-throughput TCR immunosequencing, statistical association of individual TCRs with disease status, and machine learning. A later analysis re-examined previously published TCR beta repertoires from more than 650 donors and added high-resolution HLA genotyping to investigate patterns of TCR occurrence. In the later analysis, no new phenotypic data were used to find candidate immune exposures; instead, reliance was placed on TCR beta sequences and their occurrence across donors. To decide whether each TCR beta V gene segment behaved as functional or pseudogenic, an earlier analysis of fewer than 750 of the donors relied on high-throughput TCR beta sequencing. Donor age, sex, ethnicity and CMV serostatus were compiled together with the repertoire data. In a later genetic analysis, genome-wide SNP genotypes for about three fifths of the roughly 670 donors were used, and that subset was treated as a discovery cohort. All discovery cohort repertoires had been generated using a single sequencing platform. Both class I and class II loci were covered by HLA typing, at four-digit resolution. The number of typed donors differed by locus: about 620-640 for A, B, C, DRB1 and DQB1; 500 to 550 for DQA1; 606 for DPA1; and roughly 490 for DPB1. A few DR-DQ haplotypes were treated as single units for association and clustering because of strong linkage in the cohort. Among roughly 400 genotyped donors of the cohort, an average of approximately 220,000 unique TCR beta nucleotide sequences was sequenced per donor, of which about 18% were non-productive. What the work shows at the level of the full study, not this receptor alone: A cluster of highly shared sequence variants was judged likely to be a technical artifact of the sequencing pipeline. Strong co-occurrence of HLA alleles, especially DR and DQ, made assigning TCR associations to individual alleles difficult. According to a later analysis, most CMV-associated TCR beta chains appeared to be HLA-restricted, and the HLA associations seemed to be driven largely by CMV exposure. HLA typing was unavailable for some donors at each locus, so association tests used only the typed subset. In a later genetic analysis, fewer N-insertions in productive TCRs were reported among donors in an Asian-associated ancestry cluster than the roughly 700-donor mean. Across donors, most TCR sequences were observed very rarely, whereas some public TCRs were present in many individuals. Several of the top co-occurrence clusters appeared to be linked to parvovirus B19, influenza, CMV and Epstein-Barr virus, according to a later analysis. In vitro tests confirmed that a few of the cytomegalovirus-associated TCR beta chains recognize cytomegalovirus antigens. According to the authors, the approach could potentially be generalized to other disease states and immunological phenotypes. For the cohort, immune exposure information was limited to CMV serostatus. In an earlier analysis of approximately 590 of the donors, most TCR beta V segments were observed in productive rearrangements about 87% or about 30% of the time, broadly matching IMGT annotations. In a later analysis, more than 15,000 TCR beta sequences were associated with specific HLA alleles at a false discovery rate of 0.05. According to a later analysis, TCR association rates differed among HLA loci, with DRB1 alleles showing the most associated TCRs and HLA-C alleles showing the fewest. The presence/absence analyses assumed that sequencing depth was roughly uniform across donors, and that assumption may not be true. Correlated functional status among segregating V segments might be attributable to linkage disequilibrium, but an unknown experimental factor could not be ruled out. A further reported finding was that TCR beta sequences accurately predicted the HLA-A and HLA-B alleles for most subjects in the first cohort. Approximately 16 rarely observed V segments, including chromosome 9 orphons, were excluded from the earlier analysis of several hundred of the donors because counts were too low. The study gave a list of 150 to 200 TCR beta chains associated with cytomegalovirus. In a later genetic analysis, a missense DCLRE1C variant was associated with V-gene and J-gene trimming of TCR beta chains, and the association was replicated in an independent cohort. Cytomegalovirus status was reported to be diagnosed by the classifier with high specificity and sensitivity in both the original and validation cohorts. Only TCR beta chains were sequenced in this cohort, and the absence of alpha or paired-chain data limited detectable features. Compared with equally common non-associated chains, HLA-associated TCR beta chains in a later analysis were more clonally expanded and had lower generation probabilities.

This clone was counted between two and nine times. Its antigen remains undetermined. No qualities accompany the bases; no much larger clone lies one base away. The cohort comprised under 700 healthy bone marrow donors. Cohort members were all nominally healthy when sampled, although unrecorded immune exposures were likely present. The donor tested CMV seronegative and was one of the 352 seronegative cohort members. Every donor gave a peripheral blood sample, and the peripheral blood mononuclear cells from that sample were used for TCR beta sequencing. The Qiagen DNeasy Blood Extraction Kit was used to extract genomic DNA from the blood cell samples. Library generation was performed with the immunoSEQ multiplex PCR assay. The multiplex PCR relied on a mix of 60 forward primers for TCR Vbeta segments and 13 reverse primers for TCR Jbeta segments. A multiplex PCR assay on genomic DNA amplified the CDR3 region of rearranged TCR beta genes. On the Illumina HiSeq System, the amplified TCR beta libraries were sequenced as 87-base-pair reads. The published analysis was carried out like this. A later analysis counted tens of millions of unique TCR beta chains across the 550 to 700 repertoires, and roughly 10 million of these chains were shared by at least two donors. A nearest-neighbor algorithm error-corrected the raw reads and collapsed the reads into unique sequences, merging closely related sequences to remove PCR and sequencing errors. Alignment of CDR3 sequences to IMGT reference sequences was used to assign V, D and J gene segments. For a sequence to be retained, a match of at least six nucleotides was required to both a V gene segment and a J gene segment. Rearrangements were classified as productive when the CDR3 lacked stop codons and remained in frame with V and J, and all other rearrangements were classified as non-productive. CDR3 was defined by IMGT convention, running from the second conserved V-encoded cysteine to the conserved J-encoded phenylalanine. The earlier analysis of 587 of the donors excluded sequences that lacked an unambiguous match to a single V gene segment. In an earlier analysis of approximately 500 of the donors, a V segment was called functional when productive rearrangements were above 56.7%, and segregating when the standard deviation between donors exceeded 5%. A statistical classification framework was developed to diagnose cytomegalovirus status using the catalog of TCR beta chain sequences. In a later analysis, V and J genes were assigned by comparing TCR nucleotide sequences against IMGT/GENE-DB human TR gene sequences. The TCRdist pipeline was used in a later analysis to assign CDR3 sequences and most-parsimonious VDJ recombination scenarios. In a later analysis, every TCR beta chain was defined by the combination of its CDR3 amino acid sequence and its V-gene family, and reads without a unique V-gene family were dropped. In a later analysis, several hundred highly shared, low-generation-probability nucleotide sequences were removed to address suspected cross-contamination and a sequencing artifact. A later analysis calculated a clonal expansion index for each public chain from normalized within-repertoire ranks of inferred template counts. In a later analysis, generation probabilities were computed using a VDJ recombination model fitted to out-of-frame rearrangements, and the results were checked against IGoR. In a later analysis, TCR-TCR, TCR-HLA and TCR-CMV co-occurrence was scored with hypergeometric tests, and a repertoire-size bias correction was applied to TCR pairs. To estimate false discovery rates, a later analysis permuted the HLA or CMV assignments 20 times. In a later analysis, co-occurring TCRs were grouped using DBSCAN, with TCRdist sequence similarity added in when clustering inside HLA-allele-positive subsets. Repertoires with fewer than 30,000 or more than 120,000 public chains were left out of co-occurrence clustering, as were about 5 repertoires with anomalous nucleotide sharing. As stored in TCRdb, this immuneACCESS dataset retains in-frame rearrangements with V and J assigned. A fraction of the clones does not appear; measured against another copy, unresolved V genes explain less than half of the discrepancy, and the remainder lacks a known reason. That table is the source of V, J and clone size, and D and trimming were worked out from the DNA. This sample lists 100,000 to 120,000 clones; about 80% were detected once. 2% to 2.5% of the sample is in the top ten clones.

The sample comprised PBMCs. The origin of this receptor is a man aged 30-40 years in good health and CMV-seronegative.

The CDR3 reads CASSFPAGPYGYTF. The base sequence is TGTGCCAGCAGTTTCCCTGCAGGGCCCTATGGCTACACCTTC. The chain couples TRBV28 to TRBJ1-2; TRBD1 might be the D gene, on 5 matching bases. Sequences MDHEN (CDR1) and SYDVKM (CDR2) are obtained from the germline V gene. The CDR3 contains 14 residues, cysteine and phenylalanine counted. The kept DNA is CDR3 alone, 42 bases in frame from the first base. At the junction V is shortened by 3 bases and J by 4 bases, with 12 bases in between.